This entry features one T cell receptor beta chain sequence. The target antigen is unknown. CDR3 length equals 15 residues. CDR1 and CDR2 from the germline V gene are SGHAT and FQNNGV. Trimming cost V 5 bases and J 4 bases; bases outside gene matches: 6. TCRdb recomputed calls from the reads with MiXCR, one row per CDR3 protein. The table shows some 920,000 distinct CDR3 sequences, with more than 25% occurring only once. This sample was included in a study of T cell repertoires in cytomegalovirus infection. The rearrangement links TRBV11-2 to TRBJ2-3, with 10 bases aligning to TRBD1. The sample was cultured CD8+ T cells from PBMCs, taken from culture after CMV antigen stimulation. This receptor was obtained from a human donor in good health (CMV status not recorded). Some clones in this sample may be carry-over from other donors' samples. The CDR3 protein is CASSEGQGGSDTQYF. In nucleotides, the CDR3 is TGTGCCAGCAGCGAAGGACAGGGGGGTTCAGATACGCAGTATTTT. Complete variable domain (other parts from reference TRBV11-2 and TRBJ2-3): EAGVAQSPRYKIIEKRQSVAFWCNPISGHATLYWYQQILGQGPKLLIQFQNNGVVDDSQLPKDRFSAERLKGVDSTLKIQPAKLEDSAVYLCASSEGQGGSDTQYFGPGTRLTVL.